This T cell receptor (beta chain) stems from a study of shared clonotypes between healthy human individuals. Study-wide background: Donors, aged 18 to 49, were a couple of women and three men.

Into CD45RA+ naive and CD45RA-negative memory subsets, the CD4+ cells were split. Clones were sequenced by immunoSEQ multiplex PCR, and TCRdb holds only the in-frame ones, with some missing. The sample has 2 million to 2.5 million clones, 93% seen once; the top ten hold 0.36%. Germline V gene sequence: CDR1 SQVTM, CDR2 ANQGSEA. The CDR3 totals 13 residues. V lost 1 base, J lost 3 bases, and 9 bases lay in between. The rearrangement joins TRBV29-1 to TRBJ1-1, with D maybe TRBD1 (5 bases). Sequenced: naive CD4+ T cells from PBMCs. The subset here: CD45RA+ positively selected. This receptor was taken from a man younger than 35 in good health. Some clones in this sample may be carry-over from other donors' samples. Here the CDR3 reads CSVEVQDDTEAFF. The DNA of the CDR3 is TGCAGCGTTGAAGTACAGGACGACACTGAAGCTTTCTTT.